The rows below give T cell receptor beta chains drawn from one sample of a study of response to subunit inactivated influenza vaccine. MiXCR was run by TCRdb on the RT-PCR reads, yielding one entry per CDR3 protein. The table records approximately 730,000 distinct CDR3 sequences, about 15% of them present only once. The starting material was PBMCs from blood, obtained around 14 days before vaccination. The receptors come from a man between 50 and 59 years old who received an inactivated influenza vaccine. Both conserved end residues are part of each CDR3. A D gene is named only where the DNA matches it firmly. Clone sizes are given selectively: once, few, many, or a class where the clone is expanded.

J: TRBJ2-1; D: -; size: many; V: TRBV20-1; DNA: TGCAGTGCTGCTAAGGTGAGCTCCTACAATGAGCAGTTCTTC; CDR3: CSAAKVSSYNEQFF
J: TRBJ1-1; D: TRBD1; size: many; V: TRBV7-2; DNA: TGTGCCAGCAGCTCGCGCCGACAGGGTGAAGCTTTCTTT; CDR3: CASSSRRQGEAFF
J: TRBJ2-5; D: -; size: few; V: TRBV11-2; DNA: TGTGCCAGCAGCTTAGAGGGGGCTAGGTTTGAGACCCAGTACTTC; CDR3: CASSLEGARFETQYF
J: TRBJ2-3; D: TRBD1; size: many; V: TRBV5-1; DNA: TGCGCCAGCAGCTTCGACAGGGTTGGAGATACGCAGTATTTT; CDR3: CASSFDRVGDTQYF
J: TRBJ2-7; D: -; size: few; V: TRBV6-6; DNA: TGTGCCAGCAGTTACACAGACTTCAACGAGCAGTACTTC; CDR3: CASSYTDFNEQYF
J: TRBJ2-3; D: TRBD2; size: few; V: TRBV20-1; DNA: TGCAGTGCTAGAGATCGAGGGACTAGGGAAAGCACAGATACGCAGTATTTT; CDR3: CSARDRGTRESTDTQYF
J: TRBJ2-3; D: TRBD2; size: -; V: TRBV7-9; DNA: TGTGCCAGCAGCTCACGACGGGGGGATACAGATACGCAGTATTTT; CDR3: CASSSRRGDTDTQYF
J: TRBJ1-5; D: -; size: -; V: TRBV15; DNA: TGTGCCACCAGCAAGAAAAATCAGCCCCAGCATTTT; CDR3: CATSKKNQPQHF
J: TRBJ2-1; D: -; size: -; V: TRBV2; DNA: TGTGCCAGCACCGAGGGGGTCTCTCCTCCCAATGAGCAGTTCTTC; CDR3: CASTEGVSPPNEQFF
J: TRBJ2-5; D: -; size: many; V: TRBV11-2; DNA: TGTGCCAGCAGCTTAGTCTACCAAGAGACCCAGTACTTC; CDR3: CASSLVYQETQYF
J: TRBJ2-5; D: TRBD2; size: few; V: TRBV11-2; DNA: TGTGCCAGCAGCTTAGATCCGAAAGCGGGGGCCCAAGAGACCCAGTACTTC; CDR3: CASSLDPKAGAQETQYF
J: TRBJ2-7; D: TRBD1; size: -; V: TRBV5-1; DNA: TGCGCCAGCAGCAAAGACAGGGCCCAGTACGAGCAGTACTTC; CDR3: CASSKDRAQYEQYF
J: TRBJ2-1; D: -; size: few; V: TRBV7-3; DNA: TGTGCCAGCAGCTTAATCCAGGTGAATGAGCAGTTCTTC; CDR3: CASSLIQVNEQFF
J: TRBJ2-7; D: -; size: -; V: TRBV29-1; DNA: TGCAGCGTTGATACTCTGTACGAGCAGTACTTC; CDR3: CSVDTLYEQYF
J: TRBJ2-2; D: -; size: few; V: TRBV10-3; DNA: TGTGCCATCAGCCCCCAGGGGGGGTCTCCCGGGGAGCTGTTTTTT; CDR3: CAISPQGGSPGELFF
J: TRBJ1-4; D: TRBD1; size: -; V: TRBV27; DNA: TGTGCCAGCAGCCCACAGGGGCTTAATGAAAAACTGTTTTTT; CDR3: CASSPQGLNEKLFF
J: TRBJ2-7; D: TRBD1; size: -; V: TRBV5-1; DNA: TGCGCCAGCAGCTCGGACAGGGGGCCCACCTACGAGCAGTACTTC; CDR3: CASSSDRGPTYEQYF
J: TRBJ2-1; D: TRBD1; size: many; V: TRBV12-3/TRBV12-4; DNA: TGTGCCAGCAGTTGGAACAGGGGAACAGAGCAGTTCTTC; CDR3: CASSWNRGTEQFF
J: TRBJ2-7; D: -; size: many; V: TRBV29-1; DNA: TGCAGCGTCCTGAACGGGCCCTCCTACGAGCAGTACTTC; CDR3: CSVLNGPSYEQYF
J: TRBJ2-6; D: -; size: -; V: TRBV20-1; DNA: TGCAGTGCTGCCCACAGGATCGCCGTCTCTGGGGCCAACGTCCTGACTTTC; CDR3: CSAAHRIAVSGANVLTF
J: TRBJ2-7; D: -; size: -; V: TRBV4-3; DNA: TGCGCCAGCAGCCGGGGTGAAGCCTACGAGCAGTACTTC; CDR3: CASSRGEAYEQYF
J: TRBJ2-7; D: TRBD1; size: -; V: TRBV3-1; DNA: TGTGCCAGCAGCCAAGCTTGGGACAGGGGAGAAGAGCAGTACTTC; CDR3: CASSQAWDRGEEQYF
J: TRBJ2-2; D: TRBD2; size: few; V: TRBV6-1; DNA: TGTGCCAGCAGGGTGACTAGCGGGGGGGCCCACACCGGGGAGCTGTTTTTT; CDR3: CASRVTSGGAHTGELFF
J: TRBJ2-5; D: -; size: -; V: TRBV20-1; DNA: TGCAGTGTCAGGCCACAGATTGGGACCCAGTACTTC; CDR3: CSVRPQIGTQYF
J: TRBJ2-1; D: -; size: many; V: TRBV29-1; DNA: TGCAGCGCCCAACTTCCTCTGGGCAGGGGAAAATACAATGAGCAGTTCTTC; CDR3: CSAQLPLGRGKYNEQFF
J: TRBJ1-1; D: -; size: many; V: TRBV12-3/TRBV12-4; DNA: TGTGCCAGCAGGGAGTCACAGGGTAGATACACTGAAGCTTTCTTT; CDR3: CASRESQGRYTEAFF
J: TRBJ2-1; D: TRBD2; size: -; V: TRBV27; DNA: TGTGCCAGCAGTAACTTACTAGCGGGGGGGCGGGAGCAGTTCTTC; CDR3: CASSNLLAGGREQFF
J: TRBJ2-1; D: -; size: few; V: TRBV5-6; DNA: TGTGCCAGCAGCAACGCATTAGCGGTGACCTCCAATGAGCAGTTCTTC; CDR3: CASSNALAVTSNEQFF
J: TRBJ2-5; D: -; size: -; V: TRBV6-5; DNA: TGTGCCAGCAGTTACTTAAGGAGGGCCCGTGCGGAGACCCAGTACTTC; CDR3: CASSYLRRARAETQYF